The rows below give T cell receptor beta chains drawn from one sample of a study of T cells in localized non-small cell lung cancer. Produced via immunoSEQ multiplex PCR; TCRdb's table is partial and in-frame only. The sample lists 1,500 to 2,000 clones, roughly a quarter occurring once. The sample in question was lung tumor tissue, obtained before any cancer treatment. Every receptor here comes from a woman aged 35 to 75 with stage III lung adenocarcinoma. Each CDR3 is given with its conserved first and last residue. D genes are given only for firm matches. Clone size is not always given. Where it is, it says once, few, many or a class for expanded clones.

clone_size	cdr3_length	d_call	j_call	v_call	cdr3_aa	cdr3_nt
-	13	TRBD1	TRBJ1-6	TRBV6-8	CAGGTAYNSPLHF	TGTGCCGGGGGGACAGCATATAATTCACCCCTCCACTTT
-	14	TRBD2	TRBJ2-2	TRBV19	CASNLGTSTGELFF	TGTGCCAGTAATCTAGGGACTAGCACCGGGGAGCTGTTTTTT
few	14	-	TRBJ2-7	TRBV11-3	CASSLGRDTYEQYF	TGTGCCAGCAGCTTAGGCCGGGACACCTACGAGCAGTACTTC
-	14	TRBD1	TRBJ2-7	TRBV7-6	CASSFHRGANEQYF	TGTGCCAGCAGCTTCCACAGGGGTGCGAACGAGCAGTACTTC
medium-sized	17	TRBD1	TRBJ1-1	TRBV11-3	CASTSGDRVWRNTEAFF	TGTGCCAGCACCTCGGGGGACAGGGTGTGGCGGAACACTGAAGCTTTCTTT
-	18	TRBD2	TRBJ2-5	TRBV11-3	CASSPELLLAGGRETQYF	TGTGCCAGCAGCCCTGAACTCCTACTAGCGGGGGGGCGAGAGACCCAGTACTTC
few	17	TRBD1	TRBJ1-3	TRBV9	CASLSNIKNRGHFTIYF	TGTGCCAGCCTATCCAATATCAAAAACAGGGGGCACTTCACCATATATTTT
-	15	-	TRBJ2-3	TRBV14	CASSEGSIWTDTQYF	TGTGCCAGCAGCGAAGGCAGCATTTGGACAGATACGCAGTATTTT
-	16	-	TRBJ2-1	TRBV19	CASSSRDFPSWDEQFF	TGTGCCAGTAGTTCCCGGGACTTCCCGTCCTGGGATGAGCAGTTCTTC
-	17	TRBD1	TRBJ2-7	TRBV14	CASSQESDRGFTYEQYF	TGTGCCAGCAGCCAAGAATCGGACAGGGGTTTCACCTACGAGCAGTACTTC
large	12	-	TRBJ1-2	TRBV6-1	CAISEGFYGYTF	TGTGCCATCAGTGAAGGTTTCTATGGCTACACCTTC
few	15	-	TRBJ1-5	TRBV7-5	CASSLEQGFGQPQHF	TGTGCCAGCAGCTTAGAACAGGGATTCGGGCAGCCCCAGCATTTT
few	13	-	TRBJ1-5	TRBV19	CASSMAGNQPQHF	TGTGCCAGTAGTATGGCGGGTAATCAGCCCCAGCATTTT
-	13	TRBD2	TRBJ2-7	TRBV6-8	CAISSGVIYEQYF	TGTGCCATCAGTAGCGGGGTTATTTACGAGCAGTACTTC
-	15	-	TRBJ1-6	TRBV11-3	CASSLVVSAEGTLHF	TGTGCCAGCAGCTTGGTAGTGTCGGCGGAGGGGACCCTCCACTTT
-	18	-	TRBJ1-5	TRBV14	CASSQDSTGRGGNQPQHF	TGTGCCAGCAGCCAAGATTCAACAGGAAGAGGAGGCAATCAGCCCCAGCATTTT
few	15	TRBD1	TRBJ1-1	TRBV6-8	CASRPHTGENTEAFF	TGTGCCAGCAGACCGCATACAGGGGAGAACACTGAAGCTTTCTTT
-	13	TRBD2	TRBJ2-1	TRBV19	CASSLAGAREQFF	TGTGCCAGTAGTCTAGCGGGGGCTCGTGAGCAGTTCTTC
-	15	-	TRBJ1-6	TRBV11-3	CASSLGGSYNSPLHF	TGTGCCAGCAGCCTCGGGGGCTCCTATAATTCACCCCTCCACTTT
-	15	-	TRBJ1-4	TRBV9	CASSTLQTTNEKLFF	TGTGCCAGCAGCACCTTACAGACAACTAATGAAAAACTGTTTTTT
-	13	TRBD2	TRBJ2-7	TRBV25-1	CASKHGVGGRQYF	TGTGCCAGCAAACATGGTGTGGGGGGGAGGCAGTACTTC
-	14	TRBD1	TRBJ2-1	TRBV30	CARTGTGGLNEQFF	TGTGCCCGGACCGGGACAGGGGGCCTCAATGAGCAGTTCTTC
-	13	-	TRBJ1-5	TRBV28	CASVRQGNQPQHF	TGTGCCAGCGTCCGACAGGGCAATCAGCCCCAGCATTTT
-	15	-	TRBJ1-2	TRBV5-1	CASSIEAQGLGGYTF	TGCGCCAGCAGCATCGAGGCACAGGGTCTAGGTGGCTACACCTTC
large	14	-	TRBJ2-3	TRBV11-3	CASSFYGRADTQYF	TGTGCCAGCAGCTTCTACGGGAGAGCAGATACGCAGTATTTT
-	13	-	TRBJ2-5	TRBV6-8	CASSPRSQETQYF	TGTGCCAGCAGCCCAAGGAGCCAAGAGACCCAGTACTTC
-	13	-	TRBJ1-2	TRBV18	CASSADVDYGYTF	TGTGCCAGCTCAGCGGACGTAGACTATGGCTACACCTTC
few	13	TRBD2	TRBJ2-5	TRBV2	CASMNAGEETQYF	TGTGCCAGCATGAACGCGGGAGAAGAGACCCAGTACTTC
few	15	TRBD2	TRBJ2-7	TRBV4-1	CASSQEWTGRGEQYF	TGCGCCAGCAGCCAAGAATGGACTGGGAGGGGCGAGCAGTACTTC
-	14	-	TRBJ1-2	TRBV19	CASSILEGLAGYTF	TGTGCCAGTAGTATCCTGGAGGGGCTAGCTGGCTACACCTTC
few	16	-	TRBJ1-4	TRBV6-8	CASSFSQFSAPEKLFF	TGTGCCAGCAGTTTCTCTCAATTCTCCGCCCCCGAAAAACTGTTTTTT
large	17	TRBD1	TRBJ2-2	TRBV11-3	CASRSSGTEFNTGELFF	TGTGCCAGCAGATCCTCCGGGACAGAATTTAACACCGGGGAGCTGTTTTTT
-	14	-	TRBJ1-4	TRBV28	CASSQGDGNEKLFF	TGTGCCAGCAGCCAAGGGGACGGCAATGAAAAACTGTTTTTT
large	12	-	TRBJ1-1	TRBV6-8	CASSIPGTEAFF	TGTGCCAGCAGTATCCCGGGTACTGAAGCTTTCTTT
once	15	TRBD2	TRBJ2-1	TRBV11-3	CASSSRVAGRSEQFF	TGTGCCAGCAGCTCGCGGGTAGCGGGACGAAGTGAGCAGTTCTTC
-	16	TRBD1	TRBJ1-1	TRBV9	CASSVGTGLMNTEAFF	TGTGCCAGCAGCGTGGGGACAGGACTTATGAACACTGAAGCTTTCTTT
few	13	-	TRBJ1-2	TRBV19	CASNLDAGDGYTF	TGTGCCAGTAACCTGGACGCCGGTGATGGCTACACCTTC
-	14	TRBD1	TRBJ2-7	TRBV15	CATSVDRGPYEQYF	TGTGCCACCAGCGTGGACAGGGGACCCTACGAGCAGTACTTC
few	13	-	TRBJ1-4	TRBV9	CASSPLFNEKLFF	TGTGCCAGCAGCCCCCTTTTTAATGAAAAACTGTTTTTT
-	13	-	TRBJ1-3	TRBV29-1	CSVVVATGNTIYF	TGCAGCGTTGTTGTGGCGACAGGAAACACCATATATTTT
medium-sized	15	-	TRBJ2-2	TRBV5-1	CASSQDNRGTGELFF	TGCGCCAGCAGCCAAGATAATCGGGGCACCGGGGAGCTGTTTTTT
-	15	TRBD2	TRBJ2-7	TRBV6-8	CASRLGRAATYEQYF	TGTGCCAGCAGACTTGGGAGGGCAGCCACCTACGAGCAGTACTTC
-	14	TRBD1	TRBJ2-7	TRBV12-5	CARGVIPHRGVQYF	TGTGCTAGGGGGGTCATCCCCCACAGGGGAGTGCAGTACTTC
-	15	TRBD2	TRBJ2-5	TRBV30	CAWRPGLAGRETQYF	TGTGCCTGGAGACCGGGACTAGCGGGTCGCGAGACCCAGTACTTC
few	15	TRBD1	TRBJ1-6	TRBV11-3	CASSSPGQGDSPLHF	TGTGCCAGCAGCTCCCCGGGACAGGGTGATTCACCCCTCCACTTT
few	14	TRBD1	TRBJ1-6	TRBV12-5	CATQGVVGNSPLHF	TGTGCAACCCAGGGGGTAGTAGGTAATTCACCCCTCCACTTT
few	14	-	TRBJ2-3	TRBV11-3	CASSLTGRGDTQYF	TGTGCCAGCAGCTTAACCGGGAGAGGAGATACGCAGTATTTT
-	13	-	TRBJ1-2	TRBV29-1	CSGGDLNNYGYTF	TGCAGCGGCGGGGACTTAAATAACTATGGCTACACCTTC
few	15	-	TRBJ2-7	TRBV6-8	CASSPGGTGSYEQYF	TGTGCCAGCAGTCCCGGGGGGACAGGATCCTACGAGCAGTACTTC
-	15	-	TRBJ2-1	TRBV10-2	CASAPLVGAYNEQFF	TGCGCCAGCGCCCCGCTAGTGGGGGCATACAATGAGCAGTTCTTC